This T cell receptor (beta chain) emerged from a study of T-cell reconstitution after alpha-beta-depleted transplantation in children. Findings and caveats of the study: Recipient T cells and thymic progenitors that survived were the source of the high TCRbeta diversity seen at day 60 in some patients. The main origin of T-cell counts and diversity one year after transplant was newly produced T cells. There were reportedly several hundred expanded graft clones from which alpha-beta T cells came about two months after transplant.

This CDR3 comprises 14 residues. In germline, CDR1 is MNHEY, CDR2 SVGEGT. Trimming took 6 bases from V and 4 from J, leaving 13 bases between them. For this clonotype: What it binds is not known.

For TCRbeta, the library was prepared with unique molecular identifiers. TCRdb ran MiXCR on the PCR reads and lists one entry per CDR3 protein. The sample has hundreds of thousands of distinct CDR3 sequences, around 13% seen once; the top ten hold around 2.2%. The material was PBMCs, mostly from graft donor cells, obtained 360 days after TCRalphabeta/CD19-depleted stem cell transplant. V gene TRBV6-2 or TRBV6-3 combines with J gene TRBJ1-3, with TRBD1 as a possible D gene (6 bases). The origin of this receptor is a male patient younger than 18 who had a stem cell transplant for acute myeloid leukemia, so the T cells may come from the graft donor. CDR3 loop: CASRIRGSGNTIYF. In DNA form, the CDR3 reads TGTGCCAGCAGAATCAGGGGTTCCGGAAACACCATATATTTT.